This is a list of T cell receptor beta chains from one sample in a study of cytomegalovirus exposure and HLA in healthy donors. Some clones are missing from TCRdb's copy, which holds only in-frame ones; the method was immunoSEQ multiplex PCR. The top ten hold approximately 3.8% of the sample, which has about 120,000 clones, about four fifths seen once. The sample was PBMCs. Receptor source: a middle-aged woman in good health and CMV-seropositive. CDR3s include the opening cysteine and the closing phenylalanine or tryptophan. The D gene is left open where the match is weak. Clone size is shown for a subset of rows, as once, few, many or a class of expanded clone.

v_call	clone_size	d_call	j_call	cdr3_aa	cdr3_nt
TRBV11-2	few	TRBD2	TRBJ2-7	CASSLYTGGFYEQYF	TGTGCCAGCAGCTTATATACGGGAGGGTTCTACGAGCAGTACTTC
TRBV27	.	.	TRBJ1-1	CASSLSRARTEAFF	TGTGCCAGCAGTTTAAGCAGGGCTCGCACTGAAGCTTTCTTT
TRBV9	.	.	TRBJ2-3	CASSVGGRGVADTQYF	TGTGCCAGCAGCGTGGGGGGGAGGGGGGTTGCAGATACGCAGTATTTT
TRBV5-4	.	TRBD2	TRBJ2-2	CASSYGTSGRAGTGELFF	TGTGCCAGCAGCTACGGGACTAGCGGGAGGGCCGGCACCGGGGAGCTGTTTTTT
TRBV5-5	.	TRBD1	TRBJ2-7	CASNRGYEQYF	TGTGCCAGCAACAGGGGTTACGAGCAGTACTTC
TRBV19	.	TRBD1	TRBJ1-5	CASSSGGTGVGQPQHF	TGTGCCAGTAGTAGTGGGGGGACAGGGGTTGGTCAGCCCCAGCATTTT
TRBV19	.	.	TRBJ2-3	CASSIEGVGGTDTQYF	TGTGCCAGTAGTATCGAGGGTGTCGGGGGCACAGATACGCAGTATTTT
TRBV28	.	TRBD1	TRBJ1-4	CASHGTDEKLFF	TGTGCCAGCCACGGGACAGATGAAAAACTGTTTTTT
TRBV19	.	.	TRBJ1-1	CASTKTRDTPSAEAFF	TGTGCCAGTACCAAAACCCGGGACACCCCATCCGCTGAAGCTTTCTTT
TRBV5-1	.	TRBD2	TRBJ2-1	CASSLDGSGWGEQFF	TGCGCCAGCAGCTTGGACGGTAGCGGGTGGGGTGAGCAGTTCTTC
TRBV6-5	.	TRBD2	TRBJ2-1	CASTSSGSYNEQFF	TGTGCCAGCACCTCTAGCGGCTCCTACAATGAGCAGTTCTTC
TRBV27	.	TRBD2	TRBJ2-7	CASRSSGRSYEQYF	TGTGCCAGCAGGTCTAGCGGGCGCTCCTACGAGCAGTACTTC
TRBV11-2	.	.	TRBJ2-7	CASRRVGSRSLREQYF	TGTGCCAGCAGGCGCGTCGGAAGCAGGTCCTTACGGGAGCAGTACTTC
TRBV11-3	.	.	TRBJ2-5	CASSTLRETQYF	TGTGCCAGCAGCACCCTCAGGGAGACCCAGTACTTC
TRBV19	once	TRBD1	TRBJ1-1	CASSIRTGRGTEAFF	TGTGCCAGTAGTATAAGGACAGGGCGGGGGACTGAAGCTTTCTTT
TRBV7-8	.	.	TRBJ2-2	CASSLEWGRMDTGELFF	TGTGCCAGCAGCTTAGAGTGGGGGCGTATGGACACCGGGGAGCTGTTTTTT
TRBV11-2	.	TRBD2	TRBJ2-1	CASSGRTSGSTDEQFF	TGTGCCAGCAGCGGGCGGACTAGCGGGAGTACCGATGAGCAGTTCTTC
TRBV7-2	.	TRBD2	TRBJ2-4	CASSYRTSGSIVVKNIQYF	TGTGCCAGCAGTTATAGGACTAGCGGGAGTATCGTTGTCAAAAACATTCAGTACTTC
TRBV27	few	TRBD2	TRBJ2-7	CASSLGLAESYEQYF	TGTGCCAGCAGTTTAGGGCTAGCGGAATCCTACGAGCAGTACTTC
TRBV7-9	.	TRBD1	TRBJ1-5	CASSLQGAGQPQHF	TGTGCCAGCAGCTTACAGGGGGCGGGTCAGCCCCAGCATTTT
TRBV28	.	TRBD2	TRBJ2-1	CASSPLAADKYNEQFF	TGTGCCAGCAGTCCCCTAGCGGCCGATAAGTACAATGAGCAGTTCTTC
TRBV11-3	.	TRBD1	TRBJ1-1	CASAGQGTNTEAFF	TGTGCCAGCGCGGGACAGGGGACAAACACTGAAGCTTTCTTT
TRBV6-4	.	TRBD2	TRBJ2-2	CASSGTAGDTGELFF	TGTGCCAGCAGTGGGACAGCGGGAGACACCGGGGAGCTGTTTTTT
TRBV28	.	TRBD1	TRBJ1-2	CASSFGTGVSYGYTF	TGTGCCAGCAGTTTTGGGACAGGAGTGTCCTATGGCTACACCTTC
TRBV7-9	.	TRBD2	TRBJ2-1	CSSSITRGLAGSYNEQFF	TGTTCCAGCAGCATCACGCGTGGACTAGCGGGTTCCTACAATGAGCAGTTCTTC
TRBV2	.	.	TRBJ2-1	CATRLLAGAASDEQFF	TGTGCCACCCGCCTCTTGGCGGGGGCGGCTTCGGATGAGCAGTTCTTC
TRBV5-1	.	.	TRBJ2-7	CASSLSGWNEQYF	TGCGCCAGCAGCTTGTCAGGGTGGAACGAGCAGTACTTC
TRBV7-7	.	.	TRBJ2-1	CASSLGQYNEQFF	TGTGCTAGCAGCTTAGGACAGTACAATGAGCAGTTCTTC
TRBV13	.	TRBD2	TRBJ2-3	CASSLGLAGDLRTDTQYF	TGTGCCAGCAGCCTGGGACTAGCGGGAGACCTACGCACAGATACGCAGTATTTT
TRBV5-1	.	.	TRBJ2-2	CASSPGIGGPNGELFF	TGCGCCAGCAGCCCAGGGATTGGCGGACCTAACGGGGAGCTGTTTTTT
TRBV15	.	.	TRBJ1-4	CATSRGLGGNEKLFF	TGTGCCACCAGCAGAGGGCTGGGGGGGAATGAAAAACTGTTTTTT
TRBV28	.	.	TRBJ2-7	CASRLQGYEQYF	TGTGCCAGCAGACTTCAGGGCTACGAGCAGTACTTC
TRBV7-7	.	TRBD2	TRBJ2-1	CASSLASGLSYNEQFF	TGTGCTAGCAGCTTGGCTAGCGGGCTTTCCTACAATGAGCAGTTCTTC
TRBV14	.	TRBD1	TRBJ2-1	CASSLRQGPYNEQFF	TGTGCCAGCAGCCTCCGACAGGGTCCCTACAATGAGCAGTTCTTC
TRBV5-4	.	TRBD2	TRBJ2-1	CASSSIAGDVNNEQFF	TGTGCCAGCAGCTCCATAGCGGGAGACGTGAACAATGAGCAGTTCTTC
TRBV18	.	TRBD1	TRBJ1-6	CASSPAGQGLSPLHF	TGTGCCAGCTCACCGGCGGGACAGGGCTTGTCACCCCTCCACTTT
TRBV7-2	few	.	TRBJ2-2	CASGPDTGELFF	TGTGCCAGCGGGCCCGACACCGGGGAGCTGTTTTTT
TRBV11-3	.	.	TRBJ1-1	CASSSLTEAFF	TGTGCCAGCAGCTCACTCACTGAAGCTTTCTTT
TRBV5-5	.	TRBD1	TRBJ1-1	CASSLATGGEAFF	TGTGCCAGCAGCTTGGCGACAGGGGGGGAGGCTTTCTTT
TRBV27	.	TRBD2	TRBJ2-1	CASSLGLADEQFF	TGTGCCAGCAGTCTCGGACTAGCGGATGAGCAGTTCTTC
TRBV6-5	.	TRBD1	TRBJ2-3	CASSSPGQGDWSQYF	TGTGCCAGCAGTTCGCCGGGACAGGGTGATTGGTCCCAGTATTTT
TRBV9	.	.	TRBJ1-1	CASSVVGGEAFF	TGTGCCAGCAGCGTAGTGGGGGGTGAAGCTTTCTTT
TRBV4-3	.	.	TRBJ1-5	CASSQDSQGGQPQHF	TGCGCCAGCAGCCAAGATAGCCAGGGTGGTCAGCCCCAGCATTTT
TRBV7-9	.	TRBD2	TRBJ2-3	CSSSFGTSGSGDTQYF	TGTTCCAGCAGCTTCGGGACTAGCGGTTCGGGAGATACGCAGTATTTT
TRBV18	.	TRBD2	TRBJ2-1	CASSPFTQRGYNEQFF	TGTGCCAGCTCACCATTTACCCAGCGGGGGTACAATGAGCAGTTCTTC
TRBV6-5	.	TRBD2	TRBJ2-7	CASSYTPGLAGSEQYF	TGTGCCAGCAGTTACACCCCCGGACTAGCGGGTTCAGAGCAGTACTTC
TRBV7-9	.	.	TRBJ2-7	CASSQGQPYEQYF	TGTGCCAGCAGCCAGGGACAACCTTACGAGCAGTACTTC
TRBV2	.	.	TRBJ1-4	CASSELMPTGRYAEKLFF	TGTGCCAGCAGTGAACTAATGCCGACGGGTCGATATGCGGAAAAACTGTTTTTT
TRBV30	.	.	TRBJ1-2	CAWRTWGQFYGYTF	TGTGCCTGGAGGACCTGGGGGCAGTTCTATGGCTACACCTTC
TRBV4-1	.	.	TRBJ1-1	CASSPRSRNTEAFF	TGCGCCAGCAGCCCCCGGTCGCGGAACACTGAAGCTTTCTTT
TRBV23-1	.	.	TRBJ2-3	CASSPTAPRGRNTDTQYF	TGCGCCAGCAGTCCTACCGCACCTCGAGGGAGAAACACAGATACGCAGTATTTT
TRBV25-1	few	TRBD1	TRBJ2-4	CASSSIPGQGPKNIQYF	TGTGCCAGCAGTTCGATACCGGGACAGGGTCCCAAAAACATTCAGTACTTC
TRBV5-6	.	.	TRBJ2-7	CASSRDSNEQYF	TGTGCCAGCAGCCGCGACAGCAACGAGCAGTACTTC
TRBV25-1	.	.	TRBJ1-1	CASSVGRMNTEAFF	TGTGCCAGCAGTGTGGGCCGGATGAACACTGAAGCTTTCTTT
TRBV7-8	.	.	TRBJ1-3	CASAAGNTIYF	TGTGCCAGCGCGGCTGGAAACACCATATATTTT